This T cell receptor beta chain was observed in a study of CD8+ T cells in alopecia areata. Study overall: Patients received oral tofacitinib, 5 to 10 mg twice daily, for moderate-to-severe alopecia areata. Findings and limits, study-wide: While patients received tofacitinib, many expanded lesional clones remained present in scalp and blood.

A word on this clone: Its antigen is still unknown.

It was cDNA, reverse transcribed from extracted RNA, that served as the sequencing template. Sequenced by immunoSEQ multiplex PCR; TCRdb stores in-frame clones only, minus some. The sample holds under 20,000 clones; 59% are singletons and the top ten take approximately 7.6%. Treatment in this sample: oral pan-JAK inhibitor, 5-10 mg twice daily. The study team obtained lesional scalp punch biopsies and peripheral blood from alopecia areata patients. V lost 5 bases and J 8 bases, leaving 18 bases between the germline ends. Germline CDR1 SGHTA, CDR2 FQGNSA. This CDR3 has 15 residues. The TCR originated in a human donor with alopecia areata. The material sequenced was skin, taken at week 4, from a patient treated with tofacitinib. This chain connects TRBV7-2 to TRBJ1-4, with a tentative D call TRBD1 (6 bases). CDR3 DNA sequence: TGTGCCAGCAGCCCTGGGGGGGGCCGATTGGAAAAACTGTTTTTT. It encodes CASSPGGGRLEKLFF.